This T cell receptor beta chain was retrieved from a study of beta chain features in type 1 diabetes. Study-wide context: What patients shared with healthy donors was a similar profile of age, gender and cell yields.

Every isolated RNA sample was fully reverse transcribed, so sequencing captured expressed TCRB transcripts. Libraries were prepared by immunoSEQ multiplex PCR; TCRdb keeps only in-frame clonotypes and omits some of them. Here the sample spans roughly 350,000 clones, more than 9.5% being singletons. The sample holds a few counts of this clone. Via CD45RO/CCR7/CD25/CD127/CD95/CD27, cells of the CD4+ naive, central memory, regulatory and stem cell-like memory subsets were sorted. Sample: naive CD4+ T cells from blood. This TCR derives from a woman aged 25-40 years in good health.

CDR3 DNA: TGTGCCAGCAGCCCCGGGATCAGGGGGGCCGGGGAGCTGTTTTTT. Amino acid sequence: CASSPGIRGAGELFF. The chain is built from TRBV7-2 and TRBJ2-2; possibly TRBD1 for D (7 bases). CDR1 and CDR2 from the germline V gene are SGHTA and FQGNSA. With 5 bases removed from V and 6 bases from J, the gap between germline ends came to 16 bases. There are 15 residues in the CDR3.